Below are 24 T cell receptor beta chains sequenced from a single sample in a study of T cells in Graves' hyperthyroidism and ophthalmopathy. Amplified regions were TCR beta CDR3 sequences from RNA transcripts. First-round RT-PCR of the TCR CDR3 relied on the HTBI primer set. A single record per CDR3 protein comes from TCRdb applying MiXCR to the multiplex PCR reads. Among a few hundred thousand distinct CDR3 sequences listed, about 16% were seen once. Material: blood. The receptor set was obtained from a woman in her 30s with Graves' ophthalmopathy.

This clonotype was picked up a small number of times. The chain has TRBV6-2 or TRBV6-3 and TRBJ2-2; D uncertain. Trimming left V 2 bases short and J 0 bases short, with 4 bases between. CDR1 and CDR2 from the germline V gene are MNHEY and SVGEGT. The CDR3 has 14 amino acids. CDR3 residues: CASSYEPNTGELFF. As DNA, the CDR3 is TGTGCCAGCAGTTACGAACCGAACACCGGGGAGCTGTTTTTT.

CDR3 DNA: TGCAGTGCTTCATACCGGGACAGCCGAATCCTAGATCAGCCCCAGCATTTT. This gives the protein CSASYRDSRILDQPQHF. This chain connects TRBV20-1 to TRBJ1-5, with TRBD1 identical over 7 bases. This CDR3 is 17 amino acids long. The germline gives CDR1 DFQATT, CDR2 SNEGSKA (reference sequence). V was clipped by 5 bases and J by 5 bases; unmatched bases: 18.

This clonotype was detected ten times or more. CDR3 nucleotide sequence: TGTGCCACCAGTCAACAGGAGTACAATGAGCAGTTCTTC. This encodes CATSQQEYNEQFF. The chain recombines TRBV15 with TRBJ2-1; TRBD1 is a possible D gene (5 bases). Trimming removed 6 bases from V and 4 bases from J, with 10 bases in between. Germline V lookup: CDR1 LNHNV, CDR2 YYDKDF (reference sequence). The CDR3 runs 13 residues. Combining the CDR3 with reference TRBV15 and TRBJ2-1 gives the whole variable domain DAMVIQNPRYQVTQFGKPVTLSCSQTLNHNVMYWYQQKSSQAPKLLFHYYDKDFNNEADTPDNFQSRRPNTSFCFLDIRSPGLGDTAMYLCATSQQEYNEQFFGPGTRLTVL.

This clonotype has at least ten counts. The chain combines TRBV12-3 or TRBV12-4 with TRBJ2-1; TRBD2 agrees at 7 bases. The CDR3 contains 16 residues. Germline trimming cut 2 bases from V and 6 bases from J; bases unmatched to any gene: 10. The CDR3 spells CASSLLVGGPFNEQFF. CDR3 in DNA: TGTGCCAGCAGTTTATTGGTGGGAGGGCCATTCAATGAGCAGTTCTTC.

The count of this clonotype is one. This clone may be a read error of a much larger clone one base away. The V and J genes are TRBV6-2 or TRBV6-3 and TRBJ2-3; D is perhaps TRBD2 (6 bases). From germline, CDR1 is MNHEY and CDR2 SVGEGT. There are 16 residues in the CDR3. Trimming removed 6 bases from V and 5 bases from J, with 21 bases in between. DNA for the CDR3: TGTGCCAGCAGCCACCCTAACGGGGCGGGGAGAGATACGCAGTATTTT. Residues: CASSHPNGAGRDTQYF.

This clonotype was detected only a few times. The V and J genes are TRBV5-1 and TRBJ2-3, with TRBD2 identical over 8 bases. CDR1 is SGHRS, CDR2 YFSETQ, per germline. The trim removed 0 bases at V and 3 bases at J, leaving 3 bases unmatched. The CDR3 runs to 15 residues. Here the CDR3 reads CASSLGASGTDTQYF. The CDR3 DNA is TGCGCCAGCAGCTTGGGAGCTAGCGGGACAGATACGCAGTATTTT.

This clonotype was seen a single time. The chain carries TRBV30 and TRBJ2-7; D is undetermined. The CDR3 has 14 residues. V lost 3 bases, J lost 2 bases, and 14 bases lay in between. CDR1 and CDR2 (germline): GTSNPN, SVGIG (reference sequence). The CDR3 reads CAWSQIGNPYEQYF. DNA of the CDR3: TGTGCCTGGAGCCAGATTGGGAATCCCTACGAGCAGTACTTC.

About this clonotype itself: At one boundary the junction diverges from the germline segment, which might be a read error. V and J are TRBV10-1 and TRBJ2-3; TRBD2 aligns across 9 bases. The CDR3 spans 15 residues. Germline V gene lookup returns CDR1 WNHNN and CDR2 SYGVQD (reference sequence). The CDR3, as DNA: TGCGCCAGCAGCGCTAGCGGGACCGTTTTGAATACGCAGTGTTTT. Amino acids: CASSASGTVLNTQCF.

J is TRBJ2-7 and V is TRBV18, with no clear D. CDR1 KGHSH and CDR2 LQKENI come from the germline V gene. The CDR3 spans 14 residues. Trimming took off 3 bases at V and 0 bases at J, with 9 bases between the two ends. The CDR3 DNA follows: TGTGCCAGCTCACCGGACCGTAACTCCTACGAGCAGTACTTC. It is translated as CASSPDRNSYEQYF.

This chain joins TRBV20-1 and TRBJ2-1; D gene ambiguous. This CDR3 has 12 residues. With 3 bases removed from V and 8 bases from J, the gap between germline ends came to 11 bases. Looked up from germline, CDR1 is DFQATT and CDR2 is SNEGSKA (reference sequence). This chain's CDR3 is CSASLGHDEQFF. The CDR3, as DNA: TGCAGTGCTAGTCTGGGTCACGATGAGCAGTTCTTC.

This clonotype was recorded many times. The chain recombines TRBV27 with TRBJ1-1; possible D gene TRBD1, 6 bases. Germline CDR1 MNHEY, CDR2 SMNVEV (reference sequence). CDR3 length equals 13 residues. Trimming removed 7 bases at V and 11 bases at J, with 20 bases between. The CDR3 sequence: CASKFSGGRHAFF. The DNA of the CDR3 is TGTGCCAGCAAGTTTTCCGGGGGGCGCCATGCTTTCTTT.

This clonotype was recorded a few times. The chain joins TRBV20-1 to TRBJ2-2; D is unresolved. Between the trimmed V and J ends, which lost 3 bases and 6 bases, there was a span of 8 bases. CDR1 and CDR2 from the germline V gene are DFQATT and SNEGSKA (reference sequence). The CDR3 extends over 12 amino acids. This CDR3 reads CSASGPPGELFF. The CDR3 DNA is TGCAGTGCTAGTGGGCCACCCGGGGAGCTGTTTTTT.

This clonotype came up many times. The chain has TRBV28 and TRBJ2-5; TRBD1 matches 8 bases. The CDR3 totals 14 residues. Looked up from germline, CDR1 is MDHEN and CDR2 is SYDVKM. Trimming at V came to 6 bases and at J to 1 base, leaving 4 bases not matched to a gene. CDR3 DNA: TGTGCCAGCAGCCCGGGACAGGCCCAAGAGACCCAGTACTTC. Translating gives CASSPGQAQETQYF.

This clonotype was counted ten times or more. The chain has TRBV7-8 and TRBJ2-3; a weak D match, TRBD2 (6 bases). V lost 5 bases and J 2 bases, leaving 17 bases between the germline ends. This CDR3 has 16 amino acids. Germline V gives CDR1 SGHVS, CDR2 FQNEAQ. CDR3 bases: TGTGCCAGCAGCGCTACCTCGGCGGGGCTCACAGATACGCAGTATTTT. It translates to CASSATSAGLTDTQYF.

Written as DNA, the CDR3 is TGCGCCAGCAGTGACAGGGAGGAAGATGAGCAGTTCTTC. Protein sequence: CASSDREEDEQFF. The rearrangement joins TRBV10-2 to TRBJ2-1; a weak D match, TRBD2 (6 bases). The CDR3 runs 13 residues. The ends were cut back, 3 bases at V and 8 bases at J, with 11 bases in the middle. Per germline, CDR1 WSHSY and CDR2 SAAADI.

The chain uses TRBV6-4 and TRBJ2-4; a weak D match, TRBD2 (6 bases). V lost 2 bases to trimming and J lost 10 bases, with 12 bases between them. The CDR3 runs to 13 residues. Germline lookup yields CDR1 MRHNA and CDR2 SNTAGT. The CDR3 DNA is TGTGCCAGCAGTGACCCGGCTAGCGCAATTCAGTACTTC. As protein: CASSDPASAIQYF.

This clonotype came up many times. This chain uses TRBV7-8 with TRBJ2-3, with a tentative D call TRBD2 (6 bases). This CDR3 comprises 17 residues. Trimming cost V 4 bases and J 2 bases, with 19 bases left between them. From germline, CDR1 is SGHVS and CDR2 FQNEAQ. The DNA for the CDR3 is TGTGCCAGCAGCTCACCCCCCCGGGACTTCTTCACAGATACGCAGTATTTT. Amino acid sequence: CASSSPPRDFFTDTQYF.

In this sample, this clonotype turned up many times. Compared with germline, one end of the junction differs, possibly owing to a read error. The chain links TRBV12-3 or TRBV12-4 to TRBJ2-2; 10 bases match TRBD2. CDR3 length equals 14 residues. CDR3 protein: CASRLAGGAGELFF. DNA for the CDR3: TGTGCCAGCAGGTTAGCGGGAGGCGCCGGGGAGCTGTTTTTT.

In its sample, this clonotype was seen many times. The chain carries TRBV18 and TRBJ1-1; D is uncertain. Germline CDR1 KGHSH, CDR2 LQKENI. Between the trimmed V and J ends, which lost 3 bases and 6 bases, there was a span of 17 bases. This CDR3 contains 15 residues. The CDR3 loop is CASSPSYTPGSEAFF. CDR3 bases: TGTGCCAGCTCACCTTCGTACACACCTGGCTCTGAAGCTTTCTTT.

The chain carries TRBV4-1 and TRBJ1-3; D is unresolved. The CDR3 has 16 amino acids. The germline V gene has CDR1 MGHRA and CDR2 YSYEKL. Trimming pared 4 bases from V and 2 bases from J, leaving 15 bases between. CDR3 nucleotide sequence: TGCGCCAGCAGCCTGAGGACTGCCGGACCTGGAAACACCATATATTTT. Protein sequence: CASSLRTAGPGNTIYF.

The table lists this clonotype with many counts. The V call is TRBV28, the J call TRBJ1-4, with D tentatively TRBD1 (6 bases). Germline CDR1 reads MDHEN; CDR2 reads SYDVKM. Trimming took 7 bases from V and 6 from J, leaving 12 bases between them. CDR3 length: 13 amino acids. In DNA form, the CDR3 reads TGTGCCAGCACCCTAAGGGGGGATGAAAAACTGTTTTTT. It codes for CASTLRGDEKLFF. Full variable domain (remainder filled in from reference TRBV28 and TRBJ1-4): DVKVTQSSRYLVKRTGEKVFLECVQDMDHENMFWYRQDPGLGLRLIYFSYDVKMKEKGDIPEGYSVSREKKERFSLILESASTNQTSMYLCASTLRGDEKLFFGSGTQLSVL.

This clonotype was counted between two and nine times. This chain joins TRBV24-1 and TRBJ2-2, with 9 bases aligning to TRBD2. The CDR3 has 14 amino acids. V was clipped by 5 bases and J by 5 bases; unmatched bases: 2. Germline-derived CDR1 and CDR2 are KGHDR and SFDVKD. CDR3 loop: CATSALAGTGELFF. DNA for the CDR3: TGTGCCACCAGTGCGCTAGCGGGAACCGGGGAGCTGTTTTTT.

This clonotype was recorded many times. The CDR3 loop reads CASRPAGVIDGYTF. CDR3 sequence (DNA): TGTGCCAGCAGGCCGGCGGGAGTTATCGATGGCTACACCTTC. This rearrangement joins TRBV6-2 or TRBV6-3 to TRBJ1-2, with D unclear. Germline CDR1 MNHEY, CDR2 SVGEGT. V was clipped by 6 bases and J by 6 bases, with 17 bases between them. There are 14 residues in the CDR3.

This clonotype has only a few counts. The germline gene is not matched at one end of the junction; a read error may be the cause. This chain uses TRBV20-1 with TRBJ2-7; a possible D gene is TRBD2 (5 bases). Germline loops: CDR1 DFQATT, CDR2 SNEGSKA (reference sequence). The CDR3 spans 12 residues. CDR3 in amino acids: CSARQDSYGQYF. The CDR3, as DNA: TGCAGTGCTAGGCAGGACTCCTACGGGCAGTACTTC.